This T cell receptor beta chain was sequenced during a study of cytomegalovirus exposure and HLA in healthy donors. The V gene's germline CDR1 is SGHAT and CDR2 FQNNGV. The length of the CDR3 is 15 residues. Trimming left V 4 bases short and J 0 bases short, with 7 bases between. This clone showed up just a few times. PCR involved 60 Vbeta and 13 Jbeta primers. Clones were sequenced by immunoSEQ multiplex PCR, and TCRdb holds only the in-frame ones, with some missing. This sample has roughly 100,000 clones, with approximately 80% found just once. What was sequenced was PBMCs. The receptor was isolated from a female donor in good health and CMV-seropositive. The genes are TRBV11-2 and TRBJ2-6; TRBD2 is a possible D gene (5 bases). CDR3 sequence: CASSSRGSGANVLTF. CDR3 in DNA: TGTGCCAGCAGCTCCCGGGGCTCTGGGGCCAACGTCCTGACTTTC.